This TCR beta chain was captured by sequencing in a study of cytomegalovirus exposure and HLA in healthy donors (dated by TCRdb to about 2017). For the wider study: According to a later analysis, the approximately 120 validation repertoires were produced on the same platform as the 700 or so repertoires of the first cohort. The study aimed to test whether signatures of past pathogen exposure could be identified by cataloging public T cell receptors. Along with the roughly 610-subject first cohort, a separate validation cohort of more than 90 different subjects was used. To predict cytomegalovirus infection status, the study combined high-throughput TCR immunosequencing, statistical association of individual TCRs with disease status, and machine learning. On the study overall, not on this receptor specifically: Cytomegalovirus status was reported to be diagnosed by the classifier with high specificity and sensitivity in both the original and validation cohorts. Across donors, most TCR sequences were observed very rarely, whereas some public TCRs were present in many individuals. Three of the identified cytomegalovirus-associated TCR beta chains were confirmed in vitro to be specific for cytomegalovirus antigens. A later analysis found that TCRs clustered in the first cohort also tended to co-occur in the 100 to 150 validation repertoires, with 94% of cluster scores above 0. A later analysis had no HLA typing for the validation cohort, so co-occurrence there was scored across all 130 or so repertoires. It was suggested by the authors that the approach could potentially be generalized to other disease states and immunological phenotypes. The study gave a list of 150 to 200 TCR beta chains associated with cytomegalovirus.

The CDR3 runs 15 amino acids, cysteine and phenylalanine included. Only the CDR3 region is kept as DNA, spanning 45 bases read in frame from base 1. CDR1 KGHSH and CDR2 LQKENI were looked up in the germline V gene. For this chain, trimming is 3 bases at the V end and 4 bases at the J end, and the number of junction bases without a gene match is 6. The donors were included in the validation cohort of over a hundred subjects, a group kept apart from the approximately 700-subject first cohort. The protocol used for the library was the immunoSEQ multiplex PCR assay. Under the source paper's analysis protocol: A statistical classification framework was built for diagnosing cytomegalovirus status from the catalog of TCR beta chain sequences. Entries here come from immuneACCESS through TCRdb and include only in-frame sequences with V and J called. Some clones fail to appear in such tables; in the studies checked, an unresolved V gene covers under half of the shortfall, and the cause of the remainder is unknown. That table is the source of V, J and clone size, and D and trimming were worked out from the DNA. The sample table shows approximately 64,000 clones, and 80% to 90% are seen once. The ten top clones hold approximately 1.7% of the sample.

Points on this clone: Which antigen it targets is not known. No base quality information exists; no much larger clone differs at one position.

This TCR came from a woman aged 18 to 35 in good health and CMV-seronegative. The sequence joins TRBV18 to TRBJ2-7, with 10 junctional bases fitting TRBD2. The sample comprised PBMCs. CDR3 region: CASSPVAGGEYEQYF. The nucleotide sequence reads TGTGCCAGCTCACCGGTAGCGGGAGGAGAGTACGAGCAGTACTTC. The variable domain in full, with residues beyond the CDR3 obtained from the reference TRBV18 and TRBJ2-7 genes, is NAGVMQNPRHLVRRRGQEARLRCSPMKGHSHVYWYRQLPEEGLKFMVYLQKENIIDESGMPKERFSAEFPKEGPSILRIQQVVRGDSAAYFCASSPVAGGEYEQYFGPGTRLTVT.